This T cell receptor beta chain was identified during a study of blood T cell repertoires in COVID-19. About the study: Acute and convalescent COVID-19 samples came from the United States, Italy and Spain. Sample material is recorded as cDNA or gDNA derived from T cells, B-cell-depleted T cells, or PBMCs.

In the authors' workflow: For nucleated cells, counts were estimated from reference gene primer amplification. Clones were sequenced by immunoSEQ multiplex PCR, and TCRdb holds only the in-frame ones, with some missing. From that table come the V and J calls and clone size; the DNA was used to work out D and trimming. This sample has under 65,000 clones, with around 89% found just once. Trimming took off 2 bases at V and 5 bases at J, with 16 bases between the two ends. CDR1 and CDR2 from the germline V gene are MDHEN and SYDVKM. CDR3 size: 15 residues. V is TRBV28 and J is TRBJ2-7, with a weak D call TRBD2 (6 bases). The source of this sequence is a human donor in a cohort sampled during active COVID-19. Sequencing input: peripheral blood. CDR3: CASSLEGGTRNEQYF. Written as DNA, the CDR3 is TGTGCCAGCAGTTTAGAGGGCGGGACGCGGAACGAGCAGTACTTC.